This record concerns one T cell receptor (beta chain) sequence. The antigen it recognizes is unknown. No per-base quality is available; no much larger clone lies one base away. TCRbeta CDR3 regions were amplified from genomic DNA by means of the immunoSEQ Assay, a bias-controlled multiplex PCR. Concerning the study's data processing: Nucleated cell counts per sample were estimated from amplification of reference gene primers within the assay. To quantify the absolute abundance of each unique TCRbeta CDR3 rearrangement, sequence reads were collapsed and filtered. For each sample, productive Simpson clonality was calculated as the square root of Simpson's diversity index over productive rearrangements. In TCRdb, the immuneACCESS table is reduced to in-frame sequences with V and J assigned. These tables do not hold every clone; where another copy was compared, an unresolved V gene accounts for under half, and the others remain unexplained. V and J calls and clone size are as listed in that table; D and trimming were resolved from the DNA. The sample includes about 240,000 clones, with roughly 80% observed a single time. The ten largest clones take up less than 4% of the sample.

This sample was taken from a study of blood T cell repertoires in COVID-19 (TCRdb year 2020). A note on the overall study: The collaborator samples originated in the United States, Italy and Spain and spanned the acute and convalescent phases of COVID-19. The material from the prospective study consisted of cDNA or gDNA derived from T cells, B-cell-depleted T cells, or PBMCs. The dataset comprised deeply sampled blood TCRbeta repertoires from subjects exposed to, actively infected with, or recovered from COVID-19. A freely available public database, intended as a resource for researchers studying the immune response to SARS-CoV-2, is where the repertoires were released. The samples were drawn from two sources: the first 160 participants of the ongoing ImmuneRACE study, and 1,200 or so subjects contributed by 6 global collaborators. Sample metadata almost always included a de-identified subject ID, COVID-19 status, age in years and sex. Where available, HLA class I and class II types were obtained from metadata supplied by the sample provider rather than from assay-based typing. Summary of the overall study and its limitations: The amount of clinical and demographic metadata varied by source and participant and was provided uncurated.

CDR1 and CDR2, per the germline V gene, are MNHEY and SVGEGT. The CDR3 runs 16 residues from the cysteine to the phenylalanine. CDR3 DNA is the only sequence kept; it has 48 bases, read in frame from the first base. V and J are trimmed by 4 bases and 7 bases, and the gene matches miss 13 bases of the junction. The collaborating institutions used their own protocols to collect whole blood in K2EDTA tubes. For TCRbeta analysis, collaborator samples were shipped as frozen whole blood, as isolated PBMCs, or as DNA extracted from either sample type. The rearrangement joined TRBV6-2 or TRBV6-3 to TRBJ2-1; TRBD2 lines up with 7 middle nucleotides. What was sequenced was peripheral blood. The receptor was derived from a young woman with acute or convalescent COVID-19. In nucleotides, the sequence is TGTGCCAGCAGTTTCCCCCCCGCGGGAGTGGTTAATGAGCAGTTCTTC. Its protein product is CASSFPPAGVVNEQFF.